This entry lists 7 T cell receptor beta chains sequenced from one sample in a study of cytomegalovirus exposure and HLA in healthy donors. Primers: 60 Vbeta forward and 13 Jbeta reverse. Here immunoSEQ multiplex PCR was the method, and the copy in TCRdb shows in-frame clones only, minus some. Of about 130,000 clones listed, approximately 80% were seen once; the top ten hold roughly 1.2%. The specimen was PBMCs. These TCRs come from a girl between 2 and 10 years old in good health and CMV-seronegative.

V gene TRBV7-9 combines with J gene TRBJ2-1; TRBD2 aligns across 9 bases. Germline CDR1 is SEHNR and CDR2 is FQNEAQ (reference sequence). The CDR3 extends over 15 amino acids. The V gene end was trimmed by 6 bases and the J gene end by 4 bases; junction bases not matched to a gene: 7. CDR3 residues: CASRSREGLYNEQFF. The CDR3 DNA follows: TGTGCCAGCAGATCGCGGGAGGGCCTTTACAATGAGCAGTTCTTC.

The chain links TRBV10-3 to TRBJ2-3, with 7 nucleotides matching TRBD2. With V trimmed by 4 bases and J by 0 bases, 4 bases remained unmatched. This CDR3 has 15 residues. Germline V gives CDR1 ENHRY, CDR2 SYGVKD. The CDR3, as DNA: TGTGCCATCAGTGGTCTAGCGGCTAGCACAGATACGCAGTATTTT. Its translation: CAISGLAASTDTQYF.

This chain uses TRBV19 with TRBJ2-7; 8 bases are a match to TRBD1. In germline, CDR1 is LNHDA, CDR2 SQIVND (reference sequence). V gave up 5 bases and J gave up 2 bases; unmatched junction bases: 2. The CDR3 has 13 amino acids. As DNA, the CDR3 is TGTGCCAGTAGTCCACAGGGGGCCTACGAGCAGTACTTC. Translated, it gives CASSPQGAYEQYF.

The rearrangement links TRBV7-2 to TRBJ2-3, with 14 bases matching TRBD2. The CDR3 runs 16 residues. J lost 6 bases, V lost 4 bases, and 6 bases had no gene match. Per the germline V gene, CDR1 is SGHTA and CDR2 is FQGNSA. CDR3 residues: CASSSGLAGGADTQYF. CDR3 in DNA: TGTGCCAGCAGCTCTGGACTAGCGGGGGGTGCTGATACGCAGTATTTT.

The chain is built from TRBV7-6 and TRBJ2-7; D not certain. Germline V gene data show CDR1 as SGHVS and CDR2 as FNYEAQ. V lost 5 bases and J lost 0, with 14 bases in between. The CDR3 is 15 amino acids. CDR3 in amino acids: CASSPVSISSYEQYF. The CDR3 DNA reads TGTGCCAGCAGCCCCGTGAGCATAAGCTCCTACGAGCAGTACTTC.

This clone was recorded a few times. CDR3 amino acids: CASSFPSSGTGGPTSSGANVLTF. Written as DNA, the CDR3 is TGCGCCAGCAGCTTTCCCTCCTCCGGGACAGGGGGCCCCACCTCGTCTGGGGCCAACGTCCTGACTTTC. The J gene is TRBJ2-6, the V gene TRBV5-1; 12 nucleotides match TRBD1. The trim removed 2 bases at V and 1 base at J, leaving 19 bases unmatched. Per germline, CDR1 SGHRS and CDR2 YFSETQ. This CDR3 is 23 amino acids long.

The rearrangement joins TRBV5-4 to TRBJ2-7; 8 bases are a match to TRBD1. The trim removed 6 bases at V and 3 bases at J, leaving 11 bases unmatched. Germline V lookup: CDR1 SGHNT, CDR2 YYREEE (reference sequence). The CDR3 runs 15 residues. DNA for the CDR3: TGTGCCAGCACCGAAGACAGGGGCGCTATCTACGAGCAGTACTTC. Residues: CASTEDRGAIYEQYF.